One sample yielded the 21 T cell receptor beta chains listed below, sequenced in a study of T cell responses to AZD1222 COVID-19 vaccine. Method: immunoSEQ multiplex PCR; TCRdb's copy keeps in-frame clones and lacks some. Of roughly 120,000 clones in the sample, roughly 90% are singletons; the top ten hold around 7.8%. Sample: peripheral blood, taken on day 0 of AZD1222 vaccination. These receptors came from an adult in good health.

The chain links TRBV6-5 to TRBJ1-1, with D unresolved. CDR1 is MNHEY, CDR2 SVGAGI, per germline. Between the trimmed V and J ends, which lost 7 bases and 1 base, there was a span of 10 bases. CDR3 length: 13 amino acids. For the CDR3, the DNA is TGTGCCAGCAAGTGGGATGGGAACACTGAAGCTTTCTTT. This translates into CASKWDGNTEAFF.

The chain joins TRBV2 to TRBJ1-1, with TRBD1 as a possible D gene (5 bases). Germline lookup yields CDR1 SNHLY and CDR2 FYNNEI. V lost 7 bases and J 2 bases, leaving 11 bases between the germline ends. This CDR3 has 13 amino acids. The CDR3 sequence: CASTGTVNTEAFF. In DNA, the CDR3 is TGTGCCAGCACTGGGACGGTCAACACTGAAGCTTTCTTT.

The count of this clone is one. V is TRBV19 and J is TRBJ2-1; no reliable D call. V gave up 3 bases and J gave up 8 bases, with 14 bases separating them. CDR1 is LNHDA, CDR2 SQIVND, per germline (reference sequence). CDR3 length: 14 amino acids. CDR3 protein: CASSIFYRRDEQFF. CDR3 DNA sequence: TGTGCCAGTAGTATTTTCTACAGACGGGATGAGCAGTTCTTC.

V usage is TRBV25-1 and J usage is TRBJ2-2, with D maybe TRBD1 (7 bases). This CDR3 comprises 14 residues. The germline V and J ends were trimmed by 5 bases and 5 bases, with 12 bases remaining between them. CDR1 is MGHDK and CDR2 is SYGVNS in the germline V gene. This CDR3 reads CASSQGGRTGELFF. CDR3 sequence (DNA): TGTGCCAGCAGTCAGGGGGGAAGGACCGGGGAGCTGTTTTTT.

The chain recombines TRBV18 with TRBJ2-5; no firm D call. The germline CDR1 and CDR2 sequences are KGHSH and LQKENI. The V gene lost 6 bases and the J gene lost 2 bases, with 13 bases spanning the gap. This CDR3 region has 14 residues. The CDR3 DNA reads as TGTGCCAGCTCCTCTACAGAGATACAAGAGACCCAGTACTTC. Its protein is CASSSTEIQETQYF.

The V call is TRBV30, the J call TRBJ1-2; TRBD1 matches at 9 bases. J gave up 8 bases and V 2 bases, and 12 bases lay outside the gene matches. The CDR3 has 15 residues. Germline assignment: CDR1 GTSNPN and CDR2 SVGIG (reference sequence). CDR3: CAWSQTGTGRFGYTF. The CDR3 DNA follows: TGTGCCTGGAGTCAGACCGGGACAGGGCGATTCGGCTACACCTTC. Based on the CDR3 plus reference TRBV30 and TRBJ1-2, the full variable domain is SQTIHQWPATLVQPVGSPLSLECTVEGTSNPNLYWYRQAAGRGLQLLFYSVGIGQISSEVPQNLSASRPQDRQFILSSKKLLLSDSGFYLCAWSQTGTGRFGYTFGSGTRLTVV.

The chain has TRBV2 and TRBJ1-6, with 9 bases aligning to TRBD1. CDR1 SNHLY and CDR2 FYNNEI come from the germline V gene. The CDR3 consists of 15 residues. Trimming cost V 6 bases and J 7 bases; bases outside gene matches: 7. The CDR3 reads CASRGGTGSNSPLHF. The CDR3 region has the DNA TGTGCCAGCAGGGGGGGGACAGGGAGCAATTCACCCCTCCACTTT.

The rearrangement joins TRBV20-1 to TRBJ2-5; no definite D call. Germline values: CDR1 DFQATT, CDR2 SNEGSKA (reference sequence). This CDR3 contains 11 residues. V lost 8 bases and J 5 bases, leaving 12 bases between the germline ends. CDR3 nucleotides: TGCAGTAGCAGTCAGCTGGAGACCCAGTACTTC. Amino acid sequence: CSSSQLETQYF.

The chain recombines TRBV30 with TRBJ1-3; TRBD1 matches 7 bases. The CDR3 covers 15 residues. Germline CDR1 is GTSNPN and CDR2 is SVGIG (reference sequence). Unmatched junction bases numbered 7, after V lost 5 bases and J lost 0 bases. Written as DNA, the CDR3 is TGTGCCTGGCGCCGGGACAGCATCTCTGGAAACACCATATATTTT. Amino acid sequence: CAWRRDSISGNTIYF.

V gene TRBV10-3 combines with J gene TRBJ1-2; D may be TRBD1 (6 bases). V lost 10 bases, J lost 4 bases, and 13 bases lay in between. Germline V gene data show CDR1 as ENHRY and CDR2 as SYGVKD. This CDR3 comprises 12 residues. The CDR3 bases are TGTGCCACCATGACAGGCAGCTATGGCTACACCTTC. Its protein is CATMTGSYGYTF.

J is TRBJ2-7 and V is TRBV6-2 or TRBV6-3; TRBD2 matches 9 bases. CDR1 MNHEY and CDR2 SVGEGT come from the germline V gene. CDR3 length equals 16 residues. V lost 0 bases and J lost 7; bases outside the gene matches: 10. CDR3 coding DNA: TGTGCCAGCAGTTACTCCCAGACTAGCGGAGGAAGGGAGCAGTACTTC. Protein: CASSYSQTSGGREQYF.

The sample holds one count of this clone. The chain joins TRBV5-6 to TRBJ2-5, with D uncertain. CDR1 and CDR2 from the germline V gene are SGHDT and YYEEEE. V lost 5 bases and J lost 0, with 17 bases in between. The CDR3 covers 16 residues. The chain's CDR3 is CASSLSFNMYQETQYF. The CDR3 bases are TGTGCCAGCAGTCTGAGTTTCAACATGTACCAAGAGACCCAGTACTTC. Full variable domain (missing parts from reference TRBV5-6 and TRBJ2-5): DAGVTQSPTHLIKTRGQQVTLRCSPKSGHDTVSWYQQALGQGPQFIFQYYEEEERQRGNFPDRFSGHQFPNYSSELNVNALLLGDSALYLCASSLSFNMYQETQYFGPGTRLLVL.

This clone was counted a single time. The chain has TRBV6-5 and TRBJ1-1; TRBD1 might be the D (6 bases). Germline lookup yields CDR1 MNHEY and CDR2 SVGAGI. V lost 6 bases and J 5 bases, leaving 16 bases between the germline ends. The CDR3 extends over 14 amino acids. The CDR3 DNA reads TGTGCCAGCAGCCTCCTGGGGGGCTCTACTGAAGCTTTCTTT. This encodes CASSLLGGSTEAFF.

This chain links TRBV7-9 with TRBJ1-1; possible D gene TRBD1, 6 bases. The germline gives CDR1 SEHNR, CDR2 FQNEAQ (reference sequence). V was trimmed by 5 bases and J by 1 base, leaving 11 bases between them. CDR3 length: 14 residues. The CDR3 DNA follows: TGTGCCAGCAGCGCTGGACAGCAGAACACTGAAGCTTTCTTT. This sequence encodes CASSAGQQNTEAFF.

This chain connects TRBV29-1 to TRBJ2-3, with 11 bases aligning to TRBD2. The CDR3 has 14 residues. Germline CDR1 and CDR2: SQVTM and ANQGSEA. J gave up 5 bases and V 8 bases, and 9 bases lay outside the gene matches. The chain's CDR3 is CSTGGLAGGDTQYF. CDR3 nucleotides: TGCAGCACCGGAGGGCTAGCGGGGGGAGATACGCAGTATTTT.

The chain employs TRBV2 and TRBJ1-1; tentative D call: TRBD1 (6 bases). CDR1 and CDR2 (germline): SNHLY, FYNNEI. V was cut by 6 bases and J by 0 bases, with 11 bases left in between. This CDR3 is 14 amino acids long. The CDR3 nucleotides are TGTGCCAGCAGGGAGACAGGAGTGAACACTGAAGCTTTCTTT. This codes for CASRETGVNTEAFF.

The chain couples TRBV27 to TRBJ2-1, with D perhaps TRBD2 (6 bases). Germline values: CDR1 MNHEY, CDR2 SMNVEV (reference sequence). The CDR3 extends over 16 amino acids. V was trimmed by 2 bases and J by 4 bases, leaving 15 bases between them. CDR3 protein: CASSLGQGGGYNEQFF. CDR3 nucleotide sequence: TGTGCCAGCAGTTTAGGGCAGGGCGGAGGGTACAATGAGCAGTTCTTC.

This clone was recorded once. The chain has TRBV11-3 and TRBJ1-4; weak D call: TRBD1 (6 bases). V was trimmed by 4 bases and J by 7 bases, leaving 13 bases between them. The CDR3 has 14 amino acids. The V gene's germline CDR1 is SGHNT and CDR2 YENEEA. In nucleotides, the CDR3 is TGTGCCAGCAGCTCACAGGGCCGCATTGAAAAACTGTTTTTT. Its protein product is CASSSQGRIEKLFF. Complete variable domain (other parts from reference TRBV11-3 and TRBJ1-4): EAGVVQSPRYKIIEKKQPVAFWCNPISGHNTLYWYLQNLGQGPELLIRYENEEAVDDSQLPKDRFSAERLKGVDSTLKIQPAELGDSAVYLCASSSQGRIEKLFFGSGTQLSVL.

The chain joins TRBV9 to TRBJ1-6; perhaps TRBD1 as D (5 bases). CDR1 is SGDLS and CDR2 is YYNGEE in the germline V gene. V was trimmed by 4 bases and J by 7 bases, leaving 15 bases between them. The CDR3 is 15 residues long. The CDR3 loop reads CASSPSGRVNSPLHF. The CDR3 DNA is TGTGCCAGCAGCCCCTCAGGGCGAGTAAATTCACCCCTCCACTTT.

CDR3 nucleotide sequence: TGTGCCAGCAGTTTAAAGGGGTCCGGGGGGTCACCCGGGGAGCTGTTTTTT. Its translation: CASSLKGSGGSPGELFF. The chain is built from TRBV5-5 and TRBJ2-2; 7 bases are a match to TRBD2. V was clipped by 5 bases and J by 6 bases; unmatched bases: 16. CDR3 length: 17 amino acids. From germline, CDR1 is SGHKS and CDR2 YYEKEE (reference sequence). The full variable domain, completed using reference TRBV5-5 and TRBJ2-2, is DAGVTQSPTHLIKTRGQQVTLRCSPISGHKSVSWYQQVLGQGPQFIFQYYEKEERGRGNFPDRFSARQFPNYSSELNVNALLLGDSALYLCASSLKGSGGSPGELFFGEGSRLTVL.

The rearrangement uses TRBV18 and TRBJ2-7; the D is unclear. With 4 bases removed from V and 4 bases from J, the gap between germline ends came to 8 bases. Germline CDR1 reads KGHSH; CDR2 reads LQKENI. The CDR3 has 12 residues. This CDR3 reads CASSRELYEQYF. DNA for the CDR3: TGTGCCAGCTCACGGGAACTTTACGAGCAGTACTTC.